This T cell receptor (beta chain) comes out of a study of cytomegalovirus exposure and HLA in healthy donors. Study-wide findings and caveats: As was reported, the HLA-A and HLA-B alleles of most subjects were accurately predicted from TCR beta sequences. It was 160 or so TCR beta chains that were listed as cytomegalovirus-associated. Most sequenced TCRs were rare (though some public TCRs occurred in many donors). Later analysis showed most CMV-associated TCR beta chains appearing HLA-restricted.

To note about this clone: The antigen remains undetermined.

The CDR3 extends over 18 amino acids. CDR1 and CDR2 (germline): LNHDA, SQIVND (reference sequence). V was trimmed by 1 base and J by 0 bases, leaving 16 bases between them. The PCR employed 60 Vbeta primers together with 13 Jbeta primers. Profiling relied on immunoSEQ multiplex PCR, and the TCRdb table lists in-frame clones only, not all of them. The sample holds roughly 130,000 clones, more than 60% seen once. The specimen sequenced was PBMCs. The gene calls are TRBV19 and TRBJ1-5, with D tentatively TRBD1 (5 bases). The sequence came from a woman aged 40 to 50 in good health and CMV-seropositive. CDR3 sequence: CASSIGAGQFYSNQPQHF. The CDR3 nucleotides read TGTGCCAGTAGTATAGGGGCGGGGCAGTTCTATAGCAATCAGCCCCAGCATTTT.